These T cell receptor beta chains were read from a single sample in a study of T-cell reconstitution after alpha-beta-depleted transplantation in children. In TCRdb, the PCR reads were re-called with MiXCR into one record per CDR3 protein. The sample has roughly 420,000 distinct CDR3 sequences, 16% seen once; the top ten hold approximately 29%. Sequenced here: PBMCs, mostly from graft donor cells, sampled 360 days after TCRalphabeta/CD19-depleted stem cell transplant. The receptors were sampled from a boy in the first two years of life who had a stem cell transplant for Wiskott-Aldrich syndrome, so the T cells may come from the graft donor. Each CDR3 is given with its conserved first and last residue. Each record gives: clone size, V gene, J gene, D gene, CDR3 protein, CDR3 DNA. The D gene is left open where the match is weak. Some rows have no size entry. The others give once, few or many, or a class for an expanded clone.

clone size: few
V gene: TRBV5-6
J gene: TRBJ2-7
D gene: NA
CDR3 protein: CASSLNRYEQYF
CDR3 DNA: TGTGCCAGCAGCTTGAATAGGTACGAGCAGTACTTC

clone size: few
V gene: TRBV12-3/TRBV12-4
J gene: TRBJ2-1
D gene: NA
CDR3 protein: CASSFGLYGEQFF
CDR3 DNA: TGTGCCAGCAGTTTTGGCCTCTATGGGGAGCAGTTCTTC

clone size: many
V gene: TRBV27
J gene: TRBJ2-4
D gene: NA
CDR3 protein: CASSFAGKNIQYF
CDR3 DNA: TGTGCCAGCAGTTTCGCAGGGAAGAACATTCAGTACTTC

clone size: NA
V gene: TRBV29-1
J gene: TRBJ2-3
D gene: NA
CDR3 protein: CSVTWDTQYF
CDR3 DNA: TGCAGCGTGACATGGGATACGCAGTATTTT

clone size: NA
V gene: TRBV9
J gene: TRBJ2-7
D gene: NA
CDR3 protein: CASSVGGFGEQYF
CDR3 DNA: TGTGCCAGCAGCGTAGGAGGTTTCGGCGAGCAGTACTTC

clone size: NA
V gene: TRBV5-1
J gene: TRBJ2-2
D gene: NA
CDR3 protein: CASSLGTTPPELFF
CDR3 DNA: TGCGCCAGCAGCTTGGGGACTACACCACCGGAGCTGTTTTTT

clone size: NA
V gene: TRBV7-8
J gene: TRBJ1-5
D gene: NA
CDR3 protein: CASSLTYRVNQPQHF
CDR3 DNA: TGTGCCAGCAGCCTAACCTACAGGGTCAATCAGCCCCAGCATTTT

clone size: few
V gene: TRBV6-5
J gene: TRBJ1-6
D gene: NA
CDR3 protein: CASSYREYNSPLHF
CDR3 DNA: TGTGCCAGCAGTTACCGGGAGTATAATTCACCCCTCCACTTT

clone size: few
V gene: TRBV28
J gene: TRBJ2-3
D gene: TRBD1
CDR3 protein: CASSLTGEGTDTQYF
CDR3 DNA: TGTGCCAGCAGTTTGACAGGGGAAGGCACAGATACGCAGTATTTT

clone size: NA
V gene: TRBV20-1
J gene: TRBJ2-1
D gene: NA
CDR3 protein: CSDGAAYNEQFF
CDR3 DNA: TGCAGTGATGGGGCAGCCTACAATGAGCAGTTCTTC

clone size: NA
V gene: TRBV6-2/TRBV6-3
J gene: TRBJ2-5
D gene: TRBD1
CDR3 protein: CASSLETGGVQETQYF
CDR3 DNA: TGTGCCAGCAGTTTGGAGACAGGGGGGGTCCAAGAGACCCAGTACTTC

clone size: NA
V gene: TRBV6-1
J gene: TRBJ2-1
D gene: NA
CDR3 protein: CASRFRPGLYNEQFF
CDR3 DNA: TGTGCCAGCCGGTTCCGGCCGGGCCTCTACAATGAGCAGTTCTTC

clone size: few
V gene: TRBV24-1
J gene: TRBJ1-5
D gene: NA
CDR3 protein: CATSEPDSNQPQHF
CDR3 DNA: TGTGCCACCAGTGAACCAGACAGCAATCAGCCCCAGCATTTT

clone size: NA
V gene: TRBV5-1
J gene: TRBJ2-3
D gene: NA
CDR3 protein: CASSFEKSGTDTQYF
CDR3 DNA: TGCGCCAGCAGCTTTGAGAAGTCCGGCACAGATACGCAGTATTTT

clone size: NA
V gene: TRBV15
J gene: TRBJ2-1
D gene: NA
CDR3 protein: CATSRDLMARGHNEQFF
CDR3 DNA: TGTGCCACCAGCAGAGATCTAATGGCTAGAGGCCACAATGAGCAGTTCTTC

clone size: few
V gene: TRBV6-2/TRBV6-3
J gene: TRBJ2-7
D gene: NA
CDR3 protein: CASRRPGFSYEQYF
CDR3 DNA: TGTGCCAGCAGACGCCCAGGGTTTTCCTACGAGCAGTACTTC

clone size: NA
V gene: TRBV12-3/TRBV12-4
J gene: TRBJ2-1
D gene: TRBD2
CDR3 protein: CTCSLALLAGGGYNEQFF
CDR3 DNA: TGTACCTGCAGTTTAGCGCTGTTAGCGGGAGGGGGTTACAATGAGCAGTTCTTC

clone size: NA
V gene: TRBV7-6
J gene: TRBJ2-1
D gene: TRBD2
CDR3 protein: CASSWTSGSTEQFF
CDR3 DNA: TGTGCCAGCAGCTGGACTAGCGGGAGCACTGAGCAGTTCTTC

clone size: few
V gene: TRBV7-8
J gene: TRBJ2-7
D gene: TRBD2
CDR3 protein: CASSLAGPGTSFRGFEQYF
CDR3 DNA: TGTGCCAGCAGCTTAGCGGGCCCCGGGACTAGCTTTAGGGGATTCGAGCAGTACTTC

clone size: NA
V gene: TRBV11-2
J gene: TRBJ2-4
D gene: TRBD2
CDR3 protein: CASSLVRLAVLPGAKNIQYF
CDR3 DNA: TGTGCCAGCAGCTTAGTACGACTAGCGGTTCTCCCTGGGGCCAAAAACATTCAGTACTTC

clone size: few
V gene: TRBV5-1
J gene: TRBJ2-7
D gene: NA
CDR3 protein: CASSLDSFSDSLGGYEQYF
CDR3 DNA: TGCGCCAGCAGCTTGGACTCTTTCAGCGATTCGTTGGGGGGCTACGAGCAGTACTTC

clone size: few
V gene: TRBV2
J gene: TRBJ2-7
D gene: NA
CDR3 protein: CASSEAYYPGLLYEQYF
CDR3 DNA: TGTGCCAGCAGTGAAGCTTACTACCCGGGACTCTTATACGAGCAGTACTTC

clone size: few
V gene: TRBV10-1
J gene: TRBJ2-7
D gene: NA
CDR3 protein: CASSEEPGNEQYF
CDR3 DNA: TGCGCCAGCAGTGAGGAGCCAGGGAACGAGCAGTACTTC

clone size: few
V gene: TRBV3-1
J gene: TRBJ2-3
D gene: NA
CDR3 protein: CASSQGRLYSTDTQYF
CDR3 DNA: TGTGCCAGCAGCCAAGGTAGACTCTATAGCACAGATACGCAGTATTTT

clone size: few
V gene: TRBV5-1
J gene: TRBJ2-3
D gene: NA
CDR3 protein: CASSLKDWNTDTQYF
CDR3 DNA: TGCGCCAGCAGCTTGAAGGACTGGAACACAGATACGCAGTATTTT

clone size: few
V gene: TRBV24-1
J gene: TRBJ2-7
D gene: NA
CDR3 protein: CATSNGGADEQYF
CDR3 DNA: TGTGCCACCAGTAACGGGGGAGCCGACGAGCAGTACTTC

clone size: many
V gene: TRBV2
J gene: TRBJ2-2
D gene: NA
CDR3 protein: CASTYSGTGELFF
CDR3 DNA: TGTGCCAGCACTTACTCGGGCACCGGGGAGCTGTTTTTT

clone size: NA
V gene: TRBV5-1
J gene: TRBJ2-3
D gene: TRBD2
CDR3 protein: CASSLLPLAGNTDTQYF
CDR3 DNA: TGCGCCAGCAGCTTGCTCCCTCTAGCGGGGAACACAGATACGCAGTATTTT

clone size: few
V gene: TRBV5-1
J gene: TRBJ2-5
D gene: TRBD2
CDR3 protein: CASSYRTGGDQETQYF
CDR3 DNA: TGCGCCAGCAGCTATCGGACGGGAGGCGACCAAGAGACCCAGTACTTC

clone size: NA
V gene: TRBV30
J gene: TRBJ2-3
D gene: TRBD2
CDR3 protein: CAWSHLAGGRTDTQYF
CDR3 DNA: TGTGCCTGGAGTCACCTAGCGGGGGGGCGCACAGATACGCAGTATTTT

clone size: NA
V gene: TRBV20-1
J gene: TRBJ2-5
D gene: NA
CDR3 protein: CSARESETQYF
CDR3 DNA: TGCAGTGCTAGAGAATCGGAGACCCAGTACTTC

clone size: NA
V gene: TRBV7-6
J gene: TRBJ2-7
D gene: TRBD2
CDR3 protein: CASSRRHRSGDSYEQYF
CDR3 DNA: TGTGCCAGCAGCCGGCGCCATCGTAGCGGGGACTCCTACGAGCAGTACTTC

clone size: NA
V gene: TRBV12-3/TRBV12-4
J gene: TRBJ1-5
D gene: NA
CDR3 protein: CASSLEGRAQPQHF
CDR3 DNA: TGTGCCAGCAGTTTAGAAGGCAGGGCACAGCCCCAGCATTTT

clone size: NA
V gene: TRBV7-2
J gene: TRBJ2-5
D gene: NA
CDR3 protein: CASSPLPRSRSGETQYF
CDR3 DNA: TGTGCCAGCAGCCCGTTACCCCGCAGTAGGAGTGGCGAGACCCAGTACTTC

clone size: few
V gene: TRBV15
J gene: TRBJ2-7
D gene: NA
CDR3 protein: CATSRDKGLGTYEQYF
CDR3 DNA: TGTGCCACCAGCAGAGATAAAGGACTCGGGACCTACGAGCAGTACTTC

clone size: few
V gene: TRBV15
J gene: TRBJ2-1
D gene: NA
CDR3 protein: CATSSGYNEQFF
CDR3 DNA: TGTGCCACCAGCTCAGGCTACAATGAGCAGTTCTTC

clone size: few
V gene: TRBV28
J gene: TRBJ2-2
D gene: NA
CDR3 protein: CASSPYRSTGELFF
CDR3 DNA: TGTGCCAGCAGCCCCTACCGGAGCACCGGGGAGCTGTTTTTT

clone size: few
V gene: TRBV7-6
J gene: TRBJ2-7
D gene: TRBD1
CDR3 protein: CASSLGRRTGRDEQYF
CDR3 DNA: TGTGCCAGCAGCCTCGGTAGGAGGACAGGGCGGGACGAGCAGTACTTC

clone size: few
V gene: TRBV28
J gene: TRBJ2-7
D gene: TRBD1
CDR3 protein: CASRPPGTGGYEQYF
CDR3 DNA: TGTGCCAGCAGGCCACCCGGGACAGGGGGCTACGAGCAGTACTTC

clone size: NA
V gene: TRBV19
J gene: TRBJ2-2
D gene: NA
CDR3 protein: CASRPAVTNTGELFF
CDR3 DNA: TGTGCCAGTAGGCCAGCCGTCACGAACACCGGGGAGCTGTTTTTT

clone size: few
V gene: TRBV29-1
J gene: TRBJ1-1
D gene: NA
CDR3 protein: CSGGGGMNTEAFF
CDR3 DNA: TGCAGCGGCGGGGGGGGAATGAACACTGAAGCTTTCTTT

clone size: NA
V gene: TRBV7-9
J gene: TRBJ2-3
D gene: NA
CDR3 protein: CASSPGRLTDTQYF
CDR3 DNA: TGTGCCAGCAGCCCAGGACGGCTCACAGATACGCAGTATTTT

clone size: few
V gene: TRBV15
J gene: TRBJ1-4
D gene: NA
CDR3 protein: CATSLNRERREKLFF
CDR3 DNA: TGTGCCACCTCCCTCAACAGGGAGAGGCGTGAAAAACTGTTTTTT

clone size: few
V gene: TRBV7-2
J gene: TRBJ2-3
D gene: TRBD2
CDR3 protein: CASSYGLAGGGDTQYF
CDR3 DNA: TGTGCCAGCAGCTATGGACTAGCGGGAGGGGGAGATACGCAGTATTTT

clone size: NA
V gene: TRBV5-1
J gene: TRBJ2-4
D gene: NA
CDR3 protein: CASSLRMATGSVAKNIQYF
CDR3 DNA: TGCGCCAGCAGTCTACGCATGGCAACAGGGTCGGTAGCCAAAAACATTCAGTACTTC

clone size: NA
V gene: TRBV11-2
J gene: TRBJ2-1
D gene: NA
CDR3 protein: CASSLGGVVQSKVTSSYNEQFF
CDR3 DNA: TGTGCCAGCAGCTTAGGAGGGGTGGTCCAGTCCAAGGTCACTAGCTCCTACAATGAGCAGTTCTTC

clone size: NA
V gene: TRBV7-2
J gene: TRBJ2-5
D gene: NA
CDR3 protein: CASSSIPGETQYF
CDR3 DNA: TGTGCCAGCAGCTCGATCCCTGGGGAGACCCAGTACTTC

clone size: once
V gene: TRBV19
J gene: TRBJ2-3
D gene: NA
CDR3 protein: CASSIGRGRSDTQYF
CDR3 DNA: TGTGCCAGTAGTATCGGCAGGGGACGATCAGATACGCAGTATTTT

clone size: NA
V gene: TRBV30
J gene: TRBJ1-4
D gene: TRBD1
CDR3 protein: CAWNRGFNEKLFF
CDR3 DNA: TGTGCCTGGAACAGGGGGTTTAATGAAAAACTGTTTTTT

clone size: few
V gene: TRBV20-1
J gene: TRBJ2-3
D gene: NA
CDR3 protein: CSARASVWTDTQYF
CDR3 DNA: TGCAGTGCTAGAGCGTCCGTGTGGACAGATACGCAGTATTTT

clone size: few
V gene: TRBV11-2
J gene: TRBJ2-3
D gene: NA
CDR3 protein: CASSLDLGGATTDTQYF
CDR3 DNA: TGTGCCAGCAGCTTAGATCTAGGGGGGGCCACCACAGATACGCAGTATTTT

clone size: few
V gene: TRBV12-3/TRBV12-4
J gene: TRBJ2-7
D gene: TRBD2
CDR3 protein: CASSRQGLAAYEQYF
CDR3 DNA: TGTGCCAGCAGCCGGCAGGGACTAGCGGCGTACGAGCAGTACTTC

clone size: NA
V gene: TRBV12-3/TRBV12-4
J gene: TRBJ2-7
D gene: NA
CDR3 protein: CASSPITSGEQYF
CDR3 DNA: TGTGCCAGCAGTCCCATCACCAGCGGCGAGCAGTACTTC

clone size: few
V gene: TRBV15
J gene: TRBJ1-4
D gene: NA
CDR3 protein: CATSSHRQFEKLFF
CDR3 DNA: TGTGCCACCAGCAGCCACCGACAGTTCGAGAAACTGTTTTTT

clone size: NA
V gene: TRBV19
J gene: TRBJ2-7
D gene: TRBD1
CDR3 protein: CASSERPTGWPGEQYF
CDR3 DNA: TGTGCCAGTAGTGAACGACCGACAGGGTGGCCTGGTGAGCAGTACTTC

clone size: few
V gene: TRBV12-3/TRBV12-4
J gene: TRBJ2-7
D gene: TRBD1
CDR3 protein: CASSLRQGTSNEQYF
CDR3 DNA: TGTGCCAGCAGTCTCCGACAGGGTACTTCCAACGAGCAGTACTTC

clone size: few
V gene: TRBV24-1
J gene: TRBJ1-1
D gene: NA
CDR3 protein: CATSKAHRAFF
CDR3 DNA: TGTGCCACCAGTAAGGCACACCGGGCTTTCTTT